The text below deals with one T cell receptor beta chain. The table lists this clone with a count of one. Its antigen target is currently unknown. No much larger clone is present one base from it, and per-base qualities are unavailable. Collaborating institutions collected whole blood in K2EDTA tubes following their own protocols. For TCRbeta analysis, collaborator samples were shipped as frozen whole blood, as isolated PBMCs, or as DNA extracted from either sample type. The sample is drawn from a study of blood T cell repertoires in COVID-19 (dated by TCRdb to the early 2020s). Concerning the study at large: Samples covering the acute and convalescent phases of COVID-19 were provided by collaborators in the United States, Italy and Spain. Where available, HLA class I and class II types were obtained from metadata supplied by the sample provider rather than from assay-based typing. Nearly every sample came with metadata listing a de-identified subject ID, COVID-19 status, age in years and sex. Samples were obtained from the ongoing ImmuneRACE study (first 160 participants) and from roughly 1,300 subjects provided by 6 global collaborators. The material from the prospective study consisted of cDNA or gDNA derived from T cells, B-cell-depleted T cells, or PBMCs. Deeply sampled blood TCRbeta repertoires from subjects exposed to, actively infected with, or recovered from COVID-19 were included in the dataset. The repertoires were released in a freely available public database meant as a resource for research on the immune response to SARS-CoV-2.

The immunoSEQ Assay, a bias-controlled multiplex PCR, was used to amplify TCRbeta CDR3 regions from genomic DNA. The authors' pipeline ran thus. The number of nucleated cells in each sample was estimated by amplification of reference gene primers within the assay. To quantify the absolute abundance of each unique TCRbeta CDR3 rearrangement, sequence reads were collapsed and filtered. For each sample, productive Simpson clonality was calculated as the square root of Simpson's diversity index over productive rearrangements. TCRdb obtained this table from immuneACCESS and retained in-frame rearrangements with V and J assigned. These tables miss some clones; where compared with another copy, unresolved V genes account for less than half of the shortfall, and the remainder is unexplained. From that table come the V and J calls and clone size; the DNA was used to work out D and trimming. The sample table contains approximately 210,000 clones; only one count was recorded for around 90% of them. The leading ten clones occupy approximately 1.2% of the sample.

The study at large found these results: The amount of clinical and demographic metadata varied by source and participant and was provided uncurated.

The CDR3, from cysteine to phenylalanine, totals 15 residues. Here the CDR3 DNA is all that survives: 45 bases in frame from base 1. From the germline V gene, CDR1 is MGHRA and CDR2 is YSYEKL. Compared with germline, V lacks 2 bases and J lacks 2 bases; bases without a gene match: 3. Recombination connected TRBV4-1 to TRBJ2-3, and 8 bases in between align with TRBD2. This receptor was obtained from a man younger than 40 with acute or convalescent COVID-19. The specimen was peripheral blood. In nucleotide form, the sequence is TGCGCCAGCAGCCAAACTAGCGGATACACAGATACGCAGTATTTT. This is translated as CASSQTSGYTDTQYF.